The 14 T cell receptor beta chains given below trace back to one sample, sequenced in a study of CD8 T cells in Susac syndrome. The RNA input was roughly 0.45 to 1 ug, and it was reverse transcribed with random hexamers. TCRdb passed the immunoSEQ multiplex PCR reads through MiXCR, listing each CDR3 protein once. This table holds about 120,000 distinct CDR3 sequences, nearly 96% found once. Sample: CD4+ T cells from PBMCs. The receptors shown here come from a human donor with Susac syndrome.

The chain employs TRBV3-1 and TRBJ2-1; D is uncertain. From germline, CDR1 is LGHDT and CDR2 YNNKEL (reference sequence). The CDR3 length is 11 residues. V was shortened by 3 bases and J by 10 bases, with 7 bases between the two germline ends. The CDR3 loop reads CASSHTREQFF. CDR3 nucleotide sequence: TGTGCCAGCAGCCATACCCGCGAGCAGTTCTTC.

The rearrangement links TRBV7-8 to TRBJ2-7, with 11 positions matching TRBD1. From germline, CDR1 is SGHVS and CDR2 FQNEAQ. The CDR3 runs 18 residues. V shed 5 bases, J shed 4 bases, and the junction held 16 bases outside the gene matches. CDR3 in DNA: TGTGCCAGCAGCCCGACCCCGGCGGGGACAGGGGGAAGGTACGAGCAGTACTTC. It is translated as CASSPTPAGTGGRYEQYF.

The chain is built from TRBV9 and TRBJ1-4, with a possible D match to TRBD1 (5 bases). V was cut by 2 bases and J by 8 bases, with 13 bases left in between. The CDR3 runs 14 residues. Germline V gene sequence: CDR1 SGDLS, CDR2 YYNGEE. The CDR3 spells CASSVGTADEKLFF. In DNA, the CDR3 is TGTGCCAGCAGCGTCGGGACCGCCGACGAAAAACTGTTTTTT.

The chain is built from TRBV9 and TRBJ2-7, with TRBD2 identical over 11 bases. Germline lookup yields CDR1 SGDLS and CDR2 YYNGEE. The CDR3 has 16 amino acids. With 4 bases clipped from V and 7 bases from J, the junction kept 13 bases outside the gene matches. CDR3 protein: CASSPAPLAGGGEQYF. The CDR3 DNA sequence: TGTGCCAGCAGCCCGGCCCCTCTAGCGGGAGGTGGGGAGCAGTACTTC.

The chain recombines TRBV29-1 with TRBJ2-1, with D possibly being TRBD2 (6 bases). The CDR3 runs to 14 residues. CDR1 and CDR2 from the germline V gene are SQVTM and ANQGSEA. V lost 2 bases and J lost 0, with 8 bases in between. CDR3 DNA sequence: TGCAGCGTTGAACGCGGGAACTCCTACAATGAGCAGTTCTTC. It translates to CSVERGNSYNEQFF.

This clonotype was counted a single time. The genes are TRBV7-3 and TRBJ2-2; 9 bases align to TRBD2. Trimming at V came to 5 bases and at J to 6 bases, leaving 7 bases not matched to a gene. The CDR3 has 15 residues. Germline-derived CDR1 and CDR2 are SGHTA and FQGTGA. CDR3 in amino acids: CASSVSGRPPGELFF. CDR3 DNA: TGTGCCAGCAGCGTTAGCGGGAGACCCCCCGGGGAGCTGTTTTTT.

CDR3 sequence (DNA): TGTGCCAGCAGCTTAGACTATCGCGAGCAGTACTTC. It yields the protein CASSLDYREQYF. This chain connects TRBV11-3 to TRBJ2-7; unclear D gene. Germline V CDR1 and CDR2: SGHNT, YENEEA. This CDR3 region has 12 residues. With 0 bases removed from V and 6 bases from J, the gap between germline ends came to 6 bases.

This chain uses TRBV5-6 with TRBJ1-1; 7 nucleotides line up with TRBD1. In germline, CDR1 is SGHDT, CDR2 YYEEEE. This CDR3 contains 15 residues. With 0 bases clipped from V and 3 bases from J, the junction kept 5 bases outside the gene matches. The CDR3 loop reads CASSLEAGGDTEAFF. As DNA, the CDR3 is TGTGCCAGCAGCTTGGAGGCAGGGGGAGACACTGAAGCTTTCTTT. Complete variable domain (other parts from reference TRBV5-6 and TRBJ1-1): DAGVTQSPTHLIKTRGQQVTLRCSPKSGHDTVSWYQQALGQGPQFIFQYYEEEERQRGNFPDRFSGHQFPNYSSELNVNALLLGDSALYLCASSLEAGGDTEAFFGQGTRLTVV.

J is TRBJ2-1 and V is TRBV24-1; the match to TRBD2 covers 7 bases. Germline lookup yields CDR1 KGHDR and CDR2 SFDVKD. CDR3 length: 13 amino acids. V lost 7 bases to trimming and J lost 7 bases; unmatched junction nucleotides: 6. The CDR3 DNA sequence: TGTGCCACCAGGGCGGGAGATAGGAATGAGCAGTTCTTC. Its translation is CATRAGDRNEQFF.

The rearrangement links TRBV28 to TRBJ2-7, with 9 bases that match TRBD2. The germline gives CDR1 MDHEN, CDR2 SYDVKM. V shed 5 bases and J 7 bases; nucleotides not matched to a gene: 9. This CDR3 is 14 amino acids long. The CDR3 spells CASSQLAGVGEQYF. CDR3 in DNA: TGTGCCAGCAGTCAATTAGCGGGAGTAGGTGAGCAGTACTTC. Variable domain in full (rest from reference TRBV28 and TRBJ2-7): DVKVTQSSRYLVKRTGEKVFLECVQDMDHENMFWYRQDPGLGLRLIYFSYDVKMKEKGDIPEGYSVSREKKERFSLILESASTNQTSMYLCASSQLAGVGEQYFGPGTRLTVT.

The CDR3 sequence: CASSFGDRGRVKAFF. The CDR3 coding sequence is TGTGCCAGCAGTTTCGGGGACAGGGGGCGCGTTAAAGCTTTCTTT. V and J are TRBV27 and TRBJ1-1, with 12 nucleotides matching TRBD1. V lost 3 bases and J lost 9; bases outside the gene matches: 8. CDR3 length equals 15 residues. CDR1 and CDR2 from the germline V gene are MNHEY and SMNVEV (reference sequence).

This sequence joins TRBV29-1 and TRBJ1-2; TRBD1 aligns across 7 bases. CDR3 size: 12 residues. Germline CDR1 and CDR2: SQVTM and ANQGSEA. J lost 3 bases, V lost 7 bases, and 5 bases had no gene match. The CDR3 sequence: CSAAQGDYGYTF. The CDR3 DNA is TGCAGCGCCGCCCAGGGGGACTATGGCTACACCTTC.

The J gene is TRBJ2-5, the V gene TRBV12-3 or TRBV12-4; TRBD1 is a possible D gene (6 bases). The CDR3 covers 17 residues. V was clipped by 0 bases and J by 1 base, with 15 bases between them. The CDR3 region is CASSLAVGRGRQETQYF. The CDR3 region has the DNA TGTGCCAGCAGTTTAGCAGTCGGCAGGGGTCGCCAAGAGACCCAGTACTTC.

The chain has TRBV7-2 and TRBJ2-1; 8 bases fit TRBD2. CDR1 and CDR2 (germline): SGHTA, FQGNSA. The V gene end was trimmed by 4 bases and the J gene end by 2 bases; junction bases not matched to a gene: 4. The CDR3 runs to 15 residues. The CDR3 loop reads CASSSNGRAYNEQFF. In nucleotides, the CDR3 is TGTGCCAGCAGCTCCAACGGGAGGGCCTACAATGAGCAGTTCTTC.